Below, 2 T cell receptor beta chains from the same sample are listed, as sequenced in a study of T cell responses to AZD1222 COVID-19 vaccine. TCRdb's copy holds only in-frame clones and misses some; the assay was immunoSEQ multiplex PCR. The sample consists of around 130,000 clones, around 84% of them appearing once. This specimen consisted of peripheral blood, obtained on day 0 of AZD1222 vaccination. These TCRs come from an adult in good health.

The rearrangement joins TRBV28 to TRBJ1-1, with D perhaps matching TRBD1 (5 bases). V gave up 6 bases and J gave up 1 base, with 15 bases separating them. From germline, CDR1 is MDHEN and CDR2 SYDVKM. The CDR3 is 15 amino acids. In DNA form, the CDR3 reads TGTGCCAGCAGCCTCCCCGTTGGGGGGAACACTGAAGCTTTCTTT. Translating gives CASSLPVGGNTEAFF.

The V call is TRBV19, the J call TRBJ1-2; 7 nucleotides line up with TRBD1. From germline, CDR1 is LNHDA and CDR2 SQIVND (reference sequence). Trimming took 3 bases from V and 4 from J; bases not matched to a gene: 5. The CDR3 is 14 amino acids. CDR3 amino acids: CASSIDRAAYGYTF. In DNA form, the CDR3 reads TGTGCCAGTAGTATCGACAGGGCAGCCTATGGCTACACCTTC.